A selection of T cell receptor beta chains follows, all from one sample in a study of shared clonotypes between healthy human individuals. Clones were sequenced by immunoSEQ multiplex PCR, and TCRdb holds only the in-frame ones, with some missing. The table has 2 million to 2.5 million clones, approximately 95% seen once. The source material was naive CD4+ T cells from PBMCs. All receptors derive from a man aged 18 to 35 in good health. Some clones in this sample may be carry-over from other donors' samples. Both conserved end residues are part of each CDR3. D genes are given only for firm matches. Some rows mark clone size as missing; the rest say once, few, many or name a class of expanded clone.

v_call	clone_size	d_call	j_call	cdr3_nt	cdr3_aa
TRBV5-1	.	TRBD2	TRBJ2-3	TGCGCCAGCAGCGGGCTAGCGGGCACAGATACGCAGTATTTT	CASSGLAGTDTQYF
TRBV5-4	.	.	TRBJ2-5	TGTGCCAGCAGCCCCGGCGGAAAAGAGACCCAGTACTTC	CASSPGGKETQYF
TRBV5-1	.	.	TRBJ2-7	TGCGCCAGCAGCATTTCCGGGGCATCCTCCTACGAGCAGTACTTC	CASSISGASSYEQYF
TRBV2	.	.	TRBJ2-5	TGTGCCAGCAGGACGGGGATCCAAGAGACCCAGTACTTC	CASRTGIQETQYF
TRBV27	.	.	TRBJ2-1	TGTGCCAGCAGCGACCGGGACTCCTACCTTGACAATGAGCAGTTCTTC	CASSDRDSYLDNEQFF
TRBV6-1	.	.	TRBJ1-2	TGTGCCAGCAGTGGAGGACCGGCAAAAGATGGCTACACCTTC	CASSGGPAKDGYTF
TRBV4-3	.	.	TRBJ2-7	TGCGCCAGCAGCCAAGATCGGGGCCTCGTTAATTGGGACGAGCAGTACTTC	CASSQDRGLVNWDEQYF
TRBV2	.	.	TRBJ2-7	TGTGCCAGCAGTGAAGGTCCCTACGAGCAGTACTTC	CASSEGPYEQYF
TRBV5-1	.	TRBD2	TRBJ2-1	TGCGCCAGCAGCCAAATCACTAGCGGGAGTTACAATGAGCAGTTCTTC	CASSQITSGSYNEQFF
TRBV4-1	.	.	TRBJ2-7	TGCGCCAGCAGCCAGGGTGGGGGGCAGCGGGCCTACGAGCAGTACTTC	CASSQGGGQRAYEQYF
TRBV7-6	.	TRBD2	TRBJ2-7	TGTGCCAGCAGCTCCGGGACTAGCGGGAGGCACCCCTACGAGCAGTACTTC	CASSSGTSGRHPYEQYF
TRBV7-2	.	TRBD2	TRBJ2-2	TGTGCCAGCAGCCTTACTAGCGGAGCTAACACCGGGGAGCTGTTTTTT	CASSLTSGANTGELFF
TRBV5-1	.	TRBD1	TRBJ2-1	TGCGCCAGCAGCCCCGGGACAGGGATAAATGAGCAGTTCTTC	CASSPGTGINEQFF
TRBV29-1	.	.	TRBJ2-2	TGCAGCGCCCGCCTGGGCAGCAGCACCGGGGAGCTGTTTTTT	CSARLGSSTGELFF
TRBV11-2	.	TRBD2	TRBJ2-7	TGTGCCAGCAGCCAGGGACTAGCGGGATTACCCCCTCCGGAGAGGTACTTC	CASSQGLAGLPPPERYF
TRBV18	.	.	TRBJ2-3	TGTGCCAGCTCACCCCTGAACTCACGAACAGATACGCAGTATTTT	CASSPLNSRTDTQYF
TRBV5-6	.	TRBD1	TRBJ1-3	TGTGCCAGCAGCTTGGGGTGGACAGGGGGAAACACCATATATTTT	CASSLGWTGGNTIYF
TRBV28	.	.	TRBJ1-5	TGTGCCAGCAGTTTGACGGGGGGCCGGGGCAATCAGCCCCAGCATTTT	CASSLTGGRGNQPQHF
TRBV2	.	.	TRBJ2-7	TGTGCAGTAGGGCAGGGGCTTACCTACGAGCAGTACTTC	CAVGQGLTYEQYF
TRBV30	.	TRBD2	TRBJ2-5	TGTGCCTGGAGTGTAGGACTAGCGCCACAAGAGACCCAGTACTTC	CAWSVGLAPQETQYF
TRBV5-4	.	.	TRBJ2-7	TGTGCCTCCCATCGGGGATCCTCCTACGAGCAGTACTTC	CASHRGSSYEQYF
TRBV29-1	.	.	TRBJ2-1	TGCAGCGTTGAAGTTGGGGGTAGTGAGCAGTTCTTC	CSVEVGGSEQFF
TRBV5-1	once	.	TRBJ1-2	TGCGCCAGCAGCTTAGCAGCCGACTATGGCTACACCTTC	CASSLAADYGYTF
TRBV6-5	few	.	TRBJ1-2	TGTGCCAGCAGTTACCAGGAATCCTATGGCTACACCTTC	CASSYQESYGYTF
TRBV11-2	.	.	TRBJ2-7	TGTGCCAGCAGCCCTCTTAAGGGGGGGACCTACGAGCAGTACTTC	CASSPLKGGTYEQYF
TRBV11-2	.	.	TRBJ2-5	TGTGCCAGCAGCTTAGATATGGGGCCACTCGGGACCCAGTACTTC	CASSLDMGPLGTQYF
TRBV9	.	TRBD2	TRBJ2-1	TGTGCCAGCACCGGGAGCGGGAGCTCCTACAATGAGCAGTTCTTC	CASTGSGSSYNEQFF
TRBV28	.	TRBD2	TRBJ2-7	TGTGCCAGCAGTTCTCCCTCCGGACTAGCGAGGTTTTACGAGCAGTACTTC	CASSSPSGLARFYEQYF
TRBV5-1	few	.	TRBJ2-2	TGCGCCAGCAGCCCGAACACCGGGGAGCTGTTTTTT	CASSPNTGELFF
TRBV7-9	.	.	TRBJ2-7	TGTGCCAGCGGCGGAACCTACGAGCAGTACTTC	CASGGTYEQYF
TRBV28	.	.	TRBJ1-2	TGTGCCAGCAGTGTCAGGGCCTATGGCTACACCTTC	CASSVRAYGYTF
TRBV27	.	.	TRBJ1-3	TGTGCCAGCAGTTTATCTCCTGGAAACACCATATATTTT	CASSLSPGNTIYF
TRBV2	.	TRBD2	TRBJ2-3	TGTGCCAGCAGTGAGACCCATCTAGCGGCCGAGCGGGGTACGCAGTATTTT	CASSETHLAAERGTQYF
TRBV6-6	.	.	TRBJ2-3	TGTGCCAGCAAACCAGACCGACTCCCTAGCACAGATACGCAGTATTTT	CASKPDRLPSTDTQYF
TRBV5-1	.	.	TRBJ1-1	TGCGCCAGCAGCCTAAAACAGGGAGAAGCTTTCTTT	CASSLKQGEAFF
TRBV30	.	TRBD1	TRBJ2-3	TGTGCCTGGAACAGGGGTAGCACAGATACGCAGTATTTT	CAWNRGSTDTQYF
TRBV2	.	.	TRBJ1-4	TGTGCCAGCAGTCGGGAGGGGATTAGGGATGAAAAACTGTTTTTT	CASSREGIRDEKLFF
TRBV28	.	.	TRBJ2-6	TGTGCCAGCACCCCAGGGGGGACCGGGGCCAACGTCCTGACTTTC	CASTPGGTGANVLTF
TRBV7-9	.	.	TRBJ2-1	TGTGCCAGCAGCTTAGGGGGGCAAAGCTCCTACAATGAGCAGTTCTTC	CASSLGGQSSYNEQFF
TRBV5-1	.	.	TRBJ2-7	TGCGCCAGCAGCCTGGGGGGCAGGGACTACGAGCAGTACTTC	CASSLGGRDYEQYF
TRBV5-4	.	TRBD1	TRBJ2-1	TGTGCCAGCAGCTCTCCGGGGACAGGCGCTTACAATGAGCAGTTCTTC	CASSSPGTGAYNEQFF
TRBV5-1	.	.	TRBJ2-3	TGCGCCAGCAGCTTGGAGGGCGGACCTAACCTCCCAGATACGCAGTATTTT	CASSLEGGPNLPDTQYF
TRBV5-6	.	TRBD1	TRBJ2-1	TGTGCCAGCAGCTCGACAGGGTACGGTGAGCAGTTCTTC	CASSSTGYGEQFF
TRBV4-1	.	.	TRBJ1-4	TGCGCCAGCAGCCAGTTCATAACAACTAATGAAAAACTGTTTTTT	CASSQFITTNEKLFF
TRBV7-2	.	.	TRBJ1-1	TGTGCCAGCAGCTTAGGGTCGGGGATGAACACTGAAGCTTTCTTT	CASSLGSGMNTEAFF
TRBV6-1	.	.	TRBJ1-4	TGTGCCAGCAGGGGAATAATCATGCTTAATGAAAAACTGTTTTTT	CASRGIIMLNEKLFF
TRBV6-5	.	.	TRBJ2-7	TGTGCCAGCAGTACCCCCCGGTTAAGCTACGAGCAGTACTTC	CASSTPRLSYEQYF
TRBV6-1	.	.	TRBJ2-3	TGTGCCAGCAGAATAAGCGGACCAGATACGCAGTATTTT	CASRISGPDTQYF
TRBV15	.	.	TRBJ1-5	TGTGCCACCAGCTGGACACGGGGTAGCAATCAGCCCCAGCATTTT	CATSWTRGSNQPQHF
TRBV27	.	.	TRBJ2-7	TGTGCCAGCAGTTTATCGAGCGGAAGGTACGAGCAGTACTTC	CASSLSSGRYEQYF
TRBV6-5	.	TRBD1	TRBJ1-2	TGTGCCAGCAGACAGGGGATAGGGAATGGCTACACCTTC	CASRQGIGNGYTF
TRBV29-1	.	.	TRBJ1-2	TGCAGCGTCAGCTTGGGCTTCGTCCCGGACTATGGCTACACCTTC	CSVSLGFVPDYGYTF
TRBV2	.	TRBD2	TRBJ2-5	TGTGCCAGCAGAAGATCTGGGGGTAGCGGGAGGATCCAAGAGACCCAGTACTTC	CASRRSGGSGRIQETQYF